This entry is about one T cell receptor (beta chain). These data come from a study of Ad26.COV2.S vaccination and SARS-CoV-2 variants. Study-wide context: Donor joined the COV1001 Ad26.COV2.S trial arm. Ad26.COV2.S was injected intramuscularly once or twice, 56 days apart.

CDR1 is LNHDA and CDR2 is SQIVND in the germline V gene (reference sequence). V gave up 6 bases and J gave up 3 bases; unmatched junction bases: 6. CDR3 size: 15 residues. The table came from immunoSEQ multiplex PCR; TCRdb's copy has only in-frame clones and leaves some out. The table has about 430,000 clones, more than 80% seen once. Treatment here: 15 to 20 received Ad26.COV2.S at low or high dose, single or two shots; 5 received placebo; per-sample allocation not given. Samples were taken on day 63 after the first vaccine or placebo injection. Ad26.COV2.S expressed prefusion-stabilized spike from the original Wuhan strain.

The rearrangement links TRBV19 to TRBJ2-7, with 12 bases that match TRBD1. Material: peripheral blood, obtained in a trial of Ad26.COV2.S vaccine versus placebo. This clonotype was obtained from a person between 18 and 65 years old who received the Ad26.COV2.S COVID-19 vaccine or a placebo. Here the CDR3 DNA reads TGTGCCAGTAGCCCGGGACAGGGGGCATTCTACGAGCAGTACTTC. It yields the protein CASSPGQGAFYEQYF.